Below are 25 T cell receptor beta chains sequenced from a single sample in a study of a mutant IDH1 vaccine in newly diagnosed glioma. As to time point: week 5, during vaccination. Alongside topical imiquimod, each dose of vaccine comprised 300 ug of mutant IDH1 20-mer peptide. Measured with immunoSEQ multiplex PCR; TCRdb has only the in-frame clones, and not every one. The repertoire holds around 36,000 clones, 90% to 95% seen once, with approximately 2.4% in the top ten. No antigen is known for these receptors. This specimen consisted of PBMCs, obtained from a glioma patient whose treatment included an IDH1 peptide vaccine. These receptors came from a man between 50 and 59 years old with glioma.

In nucleotides, the CDR3 is TGTGCCAGTAGTATAGATGGGGTCGGGGGGGAAAGCAATCAGCCCCAGCATTTT. Protein product: CASSIDGVGGESNQPQHF. The J gene is TRBJ1-5, the V gene TRBV19, with TRBD1 as a possible D gene (5 bases). Trimming shortened V by 0 bases and J by 1 base, and 16 bases separated the two germline ends. The CDR3 length is 18 residues. The germline gives CDR1 LNHDA, CDR2 SQIVND (reference sequence).

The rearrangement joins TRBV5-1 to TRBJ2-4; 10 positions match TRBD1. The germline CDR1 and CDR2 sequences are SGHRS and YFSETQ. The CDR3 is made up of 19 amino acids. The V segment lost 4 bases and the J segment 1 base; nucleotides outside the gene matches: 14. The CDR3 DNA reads TGCGCCAGCAGCCAAAGGACAGGGGGGTCGATTAACGCCAAAAACATTCAGTACTTC. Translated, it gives CASSQRTGGSINAKNIQYF.

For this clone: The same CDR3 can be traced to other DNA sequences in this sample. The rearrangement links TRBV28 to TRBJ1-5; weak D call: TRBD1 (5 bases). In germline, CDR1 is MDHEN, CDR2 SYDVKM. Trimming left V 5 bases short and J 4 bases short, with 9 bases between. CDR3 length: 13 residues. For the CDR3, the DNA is TGTGCCAGCAGTCCTGACAGTAATCAGCCCCAGCATTTT. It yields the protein CASSPDSNQPQHF. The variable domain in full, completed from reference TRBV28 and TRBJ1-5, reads DVKVTQSSRYLVKRTGEKVFLECVQDMDHENMFWYRQDPGLGLRLIYFSYDVKMKEKGDIPEGYSVSREKKERFSLILESASTNQTSMYLCASSPDSNQPQHFGDGTRLSIL.

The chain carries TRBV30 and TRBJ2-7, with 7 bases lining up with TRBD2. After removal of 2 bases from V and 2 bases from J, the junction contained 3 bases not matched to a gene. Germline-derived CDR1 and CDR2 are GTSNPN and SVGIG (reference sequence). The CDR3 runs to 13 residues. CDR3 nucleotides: TGTGCCTGGAGTTGGGGGAGGGCCTACGAGCAGTACTTC. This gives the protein CAWSWGRAYEQYF.

CDR3 sequence: CSGRKTQDGEQYF. The DNA of the CDR3 is TGCAGCGGACGTAAGACACAGGACGGCGAGCAGTACTTC. The chain carries TRBV29-1 and TRBJ2-7; possible D gene TRBD1, 5 bases. Germline-derived CDR1 and CDR2 are SQVTM and ANQGSEA. V was pared by 7 bases and J by 6 bases, with 19 bases between. The CDR3 is 13 residues long.

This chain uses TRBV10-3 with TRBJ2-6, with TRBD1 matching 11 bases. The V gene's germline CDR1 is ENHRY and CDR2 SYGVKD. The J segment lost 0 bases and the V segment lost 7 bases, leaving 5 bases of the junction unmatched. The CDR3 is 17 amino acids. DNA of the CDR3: TGTGCCATCACCCCGGACAGGGGGCGCTCTGGGGCCAACGTCCTGACTTTC. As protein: CAITPDRGRSGANVLTF.

The CDR3: CASSLGSRGFSYEQYF. The CDR3 nucleotides are TGCGCCAGCAGCTTGGGTAGTAGGGGTTTCTCCTACGAGCAGTACTTC. This chain joins TRBV5-1 and TRBJ2-7, with D possibly being TRBD1 (5 bases). CDR3 length equals 16 residues. The V end lost 0 bases, the J end lost 0 bases, and 13 bases lay between the germline ends. Germline lookup yields CDR1 SGHRS and CDR2 YFSETQ. Drawing the rest from reference TRBV5-1 and TRBJ2-7, the complete variable domain is KAGVTQTPRYLIKTRGQQVTLSCSPISGHRSVSWYQQTPGQGLQFLFEYFSETQRNKGNFPGRFSGRQFSNSRSEMNVSTLELGDSALYLCASSLGSRGFSYEQYFGPGTRLTVT.

The CDR3 DNA is TGTGCCAGCAGTTACTCGGACACAGATACGCAGTATTTT. This codes for CASSYSDTDTQYF. The rearrangement uses TRBV6-6 and TRBJ2-3; D remains ambiguous. Germline V CDR1 and CDR2: MNHNY, SVGAGI (reference sequence). There are 13 residues in the CDR3. The ends were cut back, 0 bases at V and 2 bases at J, with 3 bases in the middle.

The CDR3 reads CASLAGGTGELFF. The CDR3 DNA follows: TGTGCCAGCTTGGCGGGAGGCACCGGGGAGCTGTTTTTT. The rearrangement links TRBV2 to TRBJ2-2; 8 bases match TRBD2. CDR3 length: 13 residues. Germline V gives CDR1 SNHLY, CDR2 FYNNEI. V lost 8 bases to trimming and J lost 4 bases; unmatched junction nucleotides: 3.

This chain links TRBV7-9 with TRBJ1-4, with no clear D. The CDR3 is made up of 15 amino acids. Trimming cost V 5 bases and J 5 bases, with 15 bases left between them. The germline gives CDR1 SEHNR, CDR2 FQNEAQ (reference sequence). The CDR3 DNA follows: TGTGCCAGCAGCATTGGGCGGGAAGCAAATGAAAAACTGTTTTTT. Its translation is CASSIGREANEKLFF.

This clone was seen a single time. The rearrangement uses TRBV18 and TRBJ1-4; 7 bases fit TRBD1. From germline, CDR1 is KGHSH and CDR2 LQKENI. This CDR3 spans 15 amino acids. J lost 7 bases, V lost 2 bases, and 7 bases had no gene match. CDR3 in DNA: TGTGCCAGCTCACCAAATCCAGGGGGAGGTGAAAAACTGTTTTTT. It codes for CASSPNPGGGEKLFF.

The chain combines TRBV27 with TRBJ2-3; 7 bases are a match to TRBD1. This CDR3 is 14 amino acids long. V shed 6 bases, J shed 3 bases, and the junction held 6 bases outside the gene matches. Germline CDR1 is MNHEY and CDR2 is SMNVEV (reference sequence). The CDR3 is CASRWDRKTDTQYF. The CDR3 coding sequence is TGTGCCAGCAGGTGGGACAGAAAGACAGATACGCAGTATTTT.

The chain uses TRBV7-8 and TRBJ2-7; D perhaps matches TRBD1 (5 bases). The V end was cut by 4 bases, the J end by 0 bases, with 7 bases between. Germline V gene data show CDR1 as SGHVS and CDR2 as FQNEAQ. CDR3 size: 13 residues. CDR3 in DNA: TGTGCCAGCAGCTCGACAGTCTCCTACGAGCAGTACTTC. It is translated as CASSSTVSYEQYF.

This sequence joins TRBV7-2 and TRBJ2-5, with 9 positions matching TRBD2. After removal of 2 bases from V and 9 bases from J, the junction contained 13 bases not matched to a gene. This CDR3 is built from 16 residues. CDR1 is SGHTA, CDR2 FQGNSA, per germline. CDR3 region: CASSLYASGVSSPQYF. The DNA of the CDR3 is TGTGCCAGCAGCTTATATGCTAGCGGGGTGAGTTCGCCCCAGTACTTC.

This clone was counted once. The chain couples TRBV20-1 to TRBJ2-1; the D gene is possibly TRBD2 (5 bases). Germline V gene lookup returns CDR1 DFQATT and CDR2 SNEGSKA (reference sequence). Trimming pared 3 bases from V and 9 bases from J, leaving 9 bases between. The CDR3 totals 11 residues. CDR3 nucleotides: TGCAGTGCTAGCAAGAGCGGTGAGCAGTTCTTC. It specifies CSASKSGEQFF.

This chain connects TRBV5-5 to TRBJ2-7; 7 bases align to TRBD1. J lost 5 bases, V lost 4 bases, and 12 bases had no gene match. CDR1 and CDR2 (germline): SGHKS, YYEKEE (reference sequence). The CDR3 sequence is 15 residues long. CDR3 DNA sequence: TGTGCCAGCAGCCCTGACGGGACAGTTAATCACGAGCAGTACTTC. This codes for CASSPDGTVNHEQYF.

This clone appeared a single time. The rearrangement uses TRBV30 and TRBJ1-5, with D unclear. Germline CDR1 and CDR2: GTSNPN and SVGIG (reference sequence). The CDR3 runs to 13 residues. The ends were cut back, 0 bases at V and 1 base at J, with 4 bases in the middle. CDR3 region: CAWSVRSNQPQHF. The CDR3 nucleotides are TGTGCCTGGAGTGTACGCAGCAATCAGCCCCAGCATTTT.

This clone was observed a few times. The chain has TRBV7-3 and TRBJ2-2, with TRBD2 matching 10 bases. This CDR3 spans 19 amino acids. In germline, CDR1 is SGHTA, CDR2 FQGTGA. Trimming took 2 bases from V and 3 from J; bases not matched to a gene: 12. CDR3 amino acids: CASSLSRREREGHTGELFF. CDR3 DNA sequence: TGTGCCAGCAGCTTATCTAGGAGGGAGCGGGAGGGCCACACCGGGGAGCTGTTTTTT.

The CDR3 here is CASSLAGTNTEAFF. DNA for the CDR3: TGTGCCAGCAGCTTGGCCGGCACTAACACTGAAGCTTTCTTT. The chain couples TRBV5-4 to TRBJ1-1, with D unresolved. V lost 0 bases and J 2 bases, leaving 8 bases between the germline ends. The CDR3 sequence is 14 residues long. Germline CDR1 reads SGHNT; CDR2 reads YYREEE (reference sequence).

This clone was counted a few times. This CDR3 is CASSRGQEGYGYTF. CDR3 bases: TGTGCCAGCAGTCGAGGACAGGAGGGCTATGGCTACACCTTC. V is TRBV5-8 and J is TRBJ1-2; 7 nucleotides match TRBD1. V shed 5 bases and J 4 bases; nucleotides not matched to a gene: 8. CDR1 SGHTS and CDR2 YDEGEE come from the germline V gene. CDR3 length equals 14 residues.

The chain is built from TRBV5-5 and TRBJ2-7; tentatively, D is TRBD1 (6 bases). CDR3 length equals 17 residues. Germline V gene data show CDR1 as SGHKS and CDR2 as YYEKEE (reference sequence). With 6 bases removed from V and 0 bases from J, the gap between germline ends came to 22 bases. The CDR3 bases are TGTGCCAGCAACGGGATTGACAGGACAAAACTCTCCTACGAGCAGTACTTC. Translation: CASNGIDRTKLSYEQYF.

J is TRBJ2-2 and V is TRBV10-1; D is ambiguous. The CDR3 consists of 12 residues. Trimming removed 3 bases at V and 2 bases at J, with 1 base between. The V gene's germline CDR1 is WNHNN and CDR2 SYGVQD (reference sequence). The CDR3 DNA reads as TGCGCCAGCAGTGACAACACCGGGGAGCTGTTTTTT. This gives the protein CASSDNTGELFF.

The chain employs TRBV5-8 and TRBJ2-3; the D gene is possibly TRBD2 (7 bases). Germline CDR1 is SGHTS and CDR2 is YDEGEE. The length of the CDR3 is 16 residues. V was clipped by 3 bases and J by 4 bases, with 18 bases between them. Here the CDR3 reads CASSSGRGMRADTQYF. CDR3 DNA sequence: TGTGCCAGCAGCTCTGGGAGGGGGATGAGGGCAGATACGCAGTATTTT.

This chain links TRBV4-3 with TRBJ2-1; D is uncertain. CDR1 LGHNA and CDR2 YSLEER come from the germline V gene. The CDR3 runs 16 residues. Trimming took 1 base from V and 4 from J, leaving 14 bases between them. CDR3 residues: CASSQAGGVLYNEQFF. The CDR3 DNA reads TGCGCCAGCAGCCAAGCGGGTGGAGTTTTATACAATGAGCAGTTCTTC.

The CDR3 DNA reads TGTGCCAGCAGTTACTCGATGGGAGCGGGAGCTTTCTTT. Translating it yields CASSYSMGAGAFF. This chain uses TRBV6-5 with TRBJ1-1; D not certain. CDR1 and CDR2 from the germline V gene are MNHEY and SVGAGI. V was clipped by 0 bases and J by 10 bases, with 12 bases between them. The CDR3 contains 13 residues.